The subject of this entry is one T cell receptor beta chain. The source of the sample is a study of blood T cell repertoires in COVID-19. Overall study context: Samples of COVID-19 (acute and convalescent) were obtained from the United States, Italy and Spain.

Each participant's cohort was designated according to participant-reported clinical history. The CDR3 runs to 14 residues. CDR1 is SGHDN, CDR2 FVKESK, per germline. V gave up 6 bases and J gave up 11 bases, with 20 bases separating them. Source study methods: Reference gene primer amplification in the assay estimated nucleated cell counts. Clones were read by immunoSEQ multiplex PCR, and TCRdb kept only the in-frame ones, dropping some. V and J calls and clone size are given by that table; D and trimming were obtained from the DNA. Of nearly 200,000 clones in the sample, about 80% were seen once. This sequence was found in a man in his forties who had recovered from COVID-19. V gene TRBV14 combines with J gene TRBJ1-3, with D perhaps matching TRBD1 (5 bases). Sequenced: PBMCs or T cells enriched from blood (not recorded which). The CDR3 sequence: CASRPTGVAGAIYF. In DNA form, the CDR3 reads TGTGCCAGCAGACCGACCGGAGTCGCGGGGGCCATATATTTT.